What follows are 22 T cell receptor beta chains derived from one specimen sequenced in a study of cytomegalovirus exposure and HLA in healthy donors. The PCR contained 60 Vbeta and 13 Jbeta primers. The repertoire was sequenced with immunoSEQ multiplex PCR; TCRdb's copy has only in-frame clones and lacks some. Among about 190,000 clones listed, about three quarters were seen once. The sample was PBMCs. Receptors originate from a woman between 40 and 55 years old in good health and CMV-seronegative.

The rearrangement joins TRBV5-4 to TRBJ1-1, with D uncertain. Germline V lookup: CDR1 SGHNT, CDR2 YYREEE (reference sequence). Deletions cut 3 bases from V and 1 base from J, with 7 bases between. CDR3 size: 13 residues. The CDR3 DNA reads TGTGCCAGCAGCTCCGGTTGGAACACTGAAGCTTTCTTT. Translating it yields CASSSGWNTEAFF.

The chain employs TRBV6-5 and TRBJ1-1, with TRBD1 as a possible D gene (6 bases). This CDR3 is 13 amino acids long. Germline V gene sequence: CDR1 MNHEY, CDR2 SVGAGI. Between the trimmed V and J ends, which lost 6 bases and 0 bases, there was a span of 8 bases. The CDR3 bases are TGTGCCAGCAGCACAGGGATGAACACTGAAGCTTTCTTT. It specifies CASSTGMNTEAFF.

The rearrangement joins TRBV29-1 to TRBJ2-2; D possibly corresponds to TRBD1 (5 bases). Trimming shortened V by 4 bases and J by 4 bases, and 19 bases separated the two germline ends. Germline CDR1 reads SQVTM; CDR2 reads ANQGSEA. The CDR3 sequence is 16 residues long. The CDR3, as DNA: TGCAGCGTTGTAAGCCCCCAGGGAAGGACCACCGGGGAGCTGTTTTTT. It yields the protein CSVVSPQGRTTGELFF.

This clone appeared a single time. This chain uses TRBV27 with TRBJ2-5; 12 nucleotides line up with TRBD2. V gave up 4 bases and J gave up 2 bases; unmatched junction bases: 8. This CDR3 has 17 residues. Germline CDR1 reads MNHEY; CDR2 reads SMNVEV (reference sequence). CDR3 sequence: CASSSGLAGFLQETQYF. CDR3 coding DNA: TGTGCCAGCAGTTCTGGACTAGCGGGATTTCTACAAGAGACCCAGTACTTC.

This CDR3 is CASSSRDSTFGQYF. DNA for the CDR3: TGTGCCAGCAGTTCCAGGGACAGCACTTTTGGGCAGTACTTC. This chain uses TRBV27 with TRBJ2-7; 7 bases are a match to TRBD1. The CDR3 extends over 14 amino acids. The V and J ends lost 4 bases and 9 bases, in that order; junction bases with no gene match: 12. The germline V gene encodes CDR1 MNHEY and CDR2 SMNVEV (reference sequence).

Details on this clone: One junction end does not reproduce the germline sequence, and a read error may be involved. V usage is TRBV5-1 and J usage is TRBJ2-7; TRBD1 matches at 7 bases. The CDR3 spans 13 residues. From germline, CDR1 is SGHRS and CDR2 YFSETQ. In DNA form, the CDR3 reads TGCGCCACCAGCGACAGGGCCTCCTACGAGCAGTACTTC. This gives the protein CATSDRASYEQYF.

CDR3: CASSVTLSGGSTDTQYF. The CDR3 DNA is TGCGCCAGCAGCGTAACACTAAGCGGGGGTTCCACAGATACGCAGTATTTT. The rearrangement uses TRBV5-1 and TRBJ2-3; TRBD2 agrees at 8 bases. CDR3 length: 17 amino acids. V was pared by 4 bases and J by 2 bases, with 12 bases of the junction left unmatched. Germline V gene lookup returns CDR1 SGHRS and CDR2 YFSETQ.

This chain connects TRBV5-8 to TRBJ1-5; TRBD1 aligns across 7 bases. This CDR3 spans 15 amino acids. The V gene's germline CDR1 is SGHTS and CDR2 YDEGEE. With V trimmed by 4 bases and J by 3 bases, 7 bases remained unmatched. CDR3 loop: CASSATGTNNQPQHF. CDR3 bases: TGTGCCAGCAGCGCGACAGGGACGAACAATCAGCCCCAGCATTTT.

J is TRBJ2-1 and V is TRBV2, with a weak D call TRBD1 (5 bases). V gave up 4 bases and J gave up 5 bases, with 9 bases separating them. Per the germline V gene, CDR1 is SNHLY and CDR2 is FYNNEI. This CDR3 spans 13 amino acids. The CDR3 is CASSVGRDNEQFF. The CDR3 DNA follows: TGTGCCAGCAGTGTGGGCAGGGACAATGAGCAGTTCTTC.

This chain links TRBV5-8 with TRBJ2-1; tentative D call: TRBD2 (5 bases). CDR3 length equals 12 residues. Germline V gene data show CDR1 as SGHTS and CDR2 as YDEGEE. The V end lost 5 bases, the J end lost 15 bases, and 18 bases lay between the germline ends. The CDR3 DNA sequence: TGTGCCAGCAGACGGTCACTAGTAGATGCGTTCTTC. As protein: CASRRSLVDAFF.

Here the CDR3 reads CASSVSPLETQYF. CDR3 in DNA: TGTGCCAGCAGCGTCTCCCCCTTGGAGACCCAGTACTTC. The gene calls are TRBV7-3 and TRBJ2-5; D remains ambiguous. This CDR3 contains 13 residues. The germline V gene encodes CDR1 SGHTA and CDR2 FQGTGA. The V gene lost 5 bases and the J gene lost 5 bases, with 12 bases spanning the gap.

CDR3 sequence reads: CASTLASDEQFF. The CDR3 bases are TGTGCCAGCACCCTAGCGAGCGATGAGCAGTTCTTC. The rearrangement joins TRBV6-1 to TRBJ2-1; possible D gene TRBD2, 6 bases. Germline V lookup: CDR1 MNHNS, CDR2 SASEGT. V was shortened by 7 bases and J by 8 bases, with 12 bases between the two germline ends. The CDR3 is 12 amino acids.

The rearrangement joins TRBV10-3 to TRBJ2-7; TRBD2 matches at 10 bases. The junction had 8 bases not matched to a gene; V was cut back by 10 bases and J by 5 bases. CDR3 length: 13 residues. Germline-derived CDR1 and CDR2 are ENHRY and SYGVKD. DNA for the CDR3: TGTGCCACCGGAAACCTAGCGGGAGACGAGCAGTACGTC. It translates to CATGNLAGDEQYV.

The chain has TRBV9 and TRBJ2-1; 10 bases are a match to TRBD2. The CDR3 runs 16 residues. Germline values: CDR1 SGDLS, CDR2 YYNGEE. V lost 3 bases, J lost 2 bases, and 5 bases stayed unmatched. CDR3 bases: TGTGCCAGCAGCGCGGGGACTAGCGCAACCTACAATGAGCAGTTCTTC. This encodes CASSAGTSATYNEQFF.

J is TRBJ1-1 and V is TRBV14; possibly TRBD1 for D (5 bases). The ends were cut back, 1 base at V and 4 bases at J, with 13 bases in the middle. This CDR3 has 15 residues. Per the germline V gene, CDR1 is SGHDN and CDR2 is FVKESK. The CDR3 nucleotides are TGTGCCAGCAGCCAAGTTGGGGCGGCCTTCACTGAAGCTTTCTTT. It is translated as CASSQVGAAFTEAFF.

This rearrangement joins TRBV19 to TRBJ1-1; D is uncertain. V lost 5 bases, J lost 10 bases, and 17 bases lay in between. Germline lookup yields CDR1 LNHDA and CDR2 SQIVND (reference sequence). The CDR3 is made up of 13 amino acids. CDR3 bases: TGTGCCAGTAGTCTATCATATTCCGTCCGAGCTTTCTTT. Residues: CASSLSYSVRAFF.

This sequence joins TRBV4-1 and TRBJ2-7; D may be TRBD2 (5 bases). Trimming took 3 bases from V and 2 from J, leaving 14 bases between them. The CDR3 runs 15 residues. Germline CDR1 is MGHRA and CDR2 is YSYEKL. CDR3: CASSQGAGLTYEQYF. CDR3 DNA sequence: TGCGCCAGCAGCCAGGGTGCGGGTCTAACCTACGAGCAGTACTTC.

The gene calls are TRBV4-3 and TRBJ1-1; 8 positions agree with TRBD1. From germline, CDR1 is LGHNA and CDR2 YSLEER. The CDR3 sequence is 16 residues long. Germline trimming cut 4 bases from V and 0 bases from J; bases unmatched to any gene: 7. This chain's CDR3 is CASSPTGALMNTEAFF. The CDR3 DNA follows: TGCGCCAGCAGCCCGACAGGGGCCCTCATGAACACTGAAGCTTTCTTT.

This chain joins TRBV9 and TRBJ2-2; D may be TRBD1 (6 bases). The V end was cut by 3 bases, the J end by 4 bases, with 10 bases between. Germline V CDR1 and CDR2: SGDLS, YYNGEE. The CDR3 length is 14 residues. The CDR3 coding sequence is TGTGCCAGCAGCGCTACAGGGTCCACCGGGGAGCTGTTTTTT. Translated, it gives CASSATGSTGELFF.

The rearrangement links TRBV2 to TRBJ1-5; a possible D gene is TRBD1 (6 bases). The CDR3 is 13 residues long. The germline V and J ends were trimmed by 5 bases and 8 bases, with 13 bases remaining between them. In germline, CDR1 is SNHLY, CDR2 FYNNEI. CDR3 loop: CASSKQGDEPQHF. The CDR3 region has the DNA TGTGCCAGCAGTAAACAGGGTGATGAGCCCCAGCATTTT.

This clone was counted a single time. The gene calls are TRBV2 and TRBJ1-1, with 7 bases fitting TRBD1. Germline CDR1 and CDR2: SNHLY and FYNNEI. With V trimmed by 2 bases and J by 6 bases, 15 bases remained unmatched. The CDR3 loop spans 17 amino acids. CDR3 protein: CASSELTTGSIFAEAFF. The CDR3 region has the DNA TGTGCCAGCAGTGAATTGACGACAGGGAGTATTTTCGCTGAAGCTTTCTTT.

The V gene is TRBV14, the J gene TRBJ2-3; D gene ambiguous. This CDR3 region has 15 residues. Trimming stripped 1 base from V and 4 bases from J, with 12 bases between. CDR1 and CDR2 (germline): SGHDN, FVKESK. CDR3 coding DNA: TGTGCCAGCAGCCAAGGTTCTATCCGGTCAGATACGCAGTATTTT. Amino acids: CASSQGSIRSDTQYF.